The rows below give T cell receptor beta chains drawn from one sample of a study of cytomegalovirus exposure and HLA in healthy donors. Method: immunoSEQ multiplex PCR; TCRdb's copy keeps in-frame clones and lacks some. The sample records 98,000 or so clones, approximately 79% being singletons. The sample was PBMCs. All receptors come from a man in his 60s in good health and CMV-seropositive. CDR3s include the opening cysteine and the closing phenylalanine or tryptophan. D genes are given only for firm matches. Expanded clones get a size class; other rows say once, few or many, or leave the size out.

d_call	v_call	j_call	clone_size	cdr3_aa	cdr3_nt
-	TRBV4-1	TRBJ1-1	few	CASSQARGTEAFF	TGCGCCAGCAGCCAAGCGCGGGGCACTGAAGCTTTCTTT
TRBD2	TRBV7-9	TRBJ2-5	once	CASSFQGGQETQYF	TGTGCCAGCAGCTTCCAGGGAGGGCAAGAGACCCAGTACTTC
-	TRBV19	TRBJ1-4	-	CTSVKTEGGEKLFF	TGTACCAGTGTAAAGACGGAAGGAGGAGAAAAACTGTTTTTT
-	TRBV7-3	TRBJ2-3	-	CASSLGGGADTQYF	TGTGCCAGCAGTTTAGGAGGGGGGGCAGATACGCAGTATTTT
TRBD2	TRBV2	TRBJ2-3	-	CASVRDYTDTQYF	TGTGCCAGTGTCCGGGACTACACAGATACGCAGTATTTT
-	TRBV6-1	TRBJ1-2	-	CASRAPDGNYGYTF	TGTGCCAGCAGGGCCCCTGACGGGAACTATGGCTACACCTTC
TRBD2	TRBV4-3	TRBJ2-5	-	CASSKEVAGGPQETQYF	TGCGCCAGCAGCAAAGAGGTAGCGGGGGGCCCCCAAGAGACCCAGTACTTC
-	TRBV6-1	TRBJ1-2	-	CASSEGGQSRYGYTF	TGTGCCAGCAGTGAAGGCGGACAAAGTCGTTATGGCTACACCTTC
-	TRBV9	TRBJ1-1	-	CASSVDAENTEAFF	TGTGCCAGCAGCGTAGACGCGGAGAACACTGAAGCTTTCTTT
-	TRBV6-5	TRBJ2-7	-	CASSSRQPSGEQYF	TGTGCCAGCAGCTCTAGACAGCCCTCCGGCGAGCAGTACTTC
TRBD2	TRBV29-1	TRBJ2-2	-	CSVAVLAGGPVGGGELFF	TGCAGCGTTGCGGTACTAGCGGGGGGGCCGGTGGGTGGCGGGGAGCTGTTTTTT
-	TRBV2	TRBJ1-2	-	CASSPTEIYGYTF	TGTGCCAGCTCCCCTACAGAGATCTATGGCTACACCTTC
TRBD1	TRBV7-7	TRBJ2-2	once	CASSSWTGGSGELFF	TGTGCCAGCAGCTCATGGACAGGGGGCAGCGGGGAGCTGTTTTTT
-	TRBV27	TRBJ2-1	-	CASSLVWIARNEQFF	TGTGCCAGCAGTTTAGTCTGGATAGCGCGGAATGAGCAGTTCTTC
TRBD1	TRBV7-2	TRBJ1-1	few	CASSRTGGITEAFF	TGTGCCAGCAGCCGGACAGGGGGAATCACTGAAGCTTTCTTT
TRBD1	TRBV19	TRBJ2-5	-	CASLDRGRKETQYF	TGTGCCAGCCTGGACAGGGGGCGGAAAGAGACCCAGTACTTC
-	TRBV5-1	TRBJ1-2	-	CASSLPGPNYGYTF	TGCGCCAGCAGCTTGCCAGGTCCTAACTATGGCTACACCTTC
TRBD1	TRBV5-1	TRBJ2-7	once	CASSLGRTGVEEQYF	TGCGCCAGCAGCTTGGGTCGGACAGGGGTGGAAGAGCAGTACTTC
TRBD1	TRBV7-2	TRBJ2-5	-	CASSLASGRGRETQYF	TGTGCCAGCAGCTTAGCGTCGGGAAGGGGGCGAGAGACCCAGTACTTC
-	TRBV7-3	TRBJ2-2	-	CASSSHGGRTGELFF	TGCGCCAGCAGCTCGCACGGGGGGCGCACCGGGGAGCTGTTTTTT
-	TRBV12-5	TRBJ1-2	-	CASTRGASGGYTF	TGTGCTAGCACGCGGGGGGCATCGGGAGGCTACACCTTC
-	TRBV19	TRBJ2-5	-	CTSSPPSETQYF	TGTACCAGTAGTCCCCCTTCCGAGACCCAGTACTTC
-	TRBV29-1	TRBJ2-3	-	CSVERGTSTDTQYF	TGCAGCGTTGAAAGGGGGACGAGCACAGATACGCAGTATTTT
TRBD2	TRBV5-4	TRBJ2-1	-	CASKASGGAGNEQFF	TGTGCCAGCAAGGCTAGCGGGGGGGCGGGTAATGAGCAGTTCTTC
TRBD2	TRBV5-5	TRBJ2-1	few	CASSLLAGLSYNEQFF	TGTGCCAGCAGCCTCTTAGCGGGGCTCTCCTACAATGAGCAGTTCTTC
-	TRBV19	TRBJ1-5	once	CASSIGGGWVVGSNQPQHF	TGTGCCAGTAGTATAGGCGGGGGATGGGTGGTCGGTAGCAATCAGCCCCAGCATTTT
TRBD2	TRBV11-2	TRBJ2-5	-	CASSSSLAGAPEAQYF	TGTGCCAGCAGCTCGTCCCTAGCGGGGGCCCCGGAGGCCCAGTACTTC
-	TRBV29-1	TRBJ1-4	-	CSGSRGFNEKLFF	TGCAGCGGTTCGAGGGGGTTTAATGAAAAACTGTTTTTT
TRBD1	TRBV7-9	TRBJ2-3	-	CASGQGVGTQYF	TGTGCCAGCGGACAGGGGGTGGGTACGCAGTATTTT
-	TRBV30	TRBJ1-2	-	CAWSVLGQGKNYGYTF	TGTGCCTGGAGTGTACTAGGCCAGGGGAAAAACTATGGCTACACCTTC
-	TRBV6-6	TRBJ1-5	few	CASRLDSVSYQPQHF	TGTGCCAGCAGGCTGGACAGTGTGAGCTATCAGCCCCAGCATTTT
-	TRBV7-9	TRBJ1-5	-	CASSSGAQPQHF	TGTGCCAGCAGTTCAGGGGCCCAGCCCCAGCATTTT
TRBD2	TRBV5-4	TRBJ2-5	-	CASTPAGGQETQYF	TGTGCCAGCACCCCAGCGGGGGGGCAGGAGACCCAGTACTTC
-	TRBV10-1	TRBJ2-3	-	CASSEPGGGTDTQYF	TGCGCCAGCAGTGAGCCCGGGGGTGGAACAGATACGCAGTATTTT
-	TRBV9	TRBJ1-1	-	CASSVTGLGTEAFF	TGTGCCAGCAGCGTAACAGGGCTCGGCACTGAAGCTTTCTTT
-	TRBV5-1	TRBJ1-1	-	CASSFRPGINTEAFF	TGCGCCAGCAGTTTTCGACCCGGGATCAACACTGAAGCTTTCTTT
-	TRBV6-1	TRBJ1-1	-	CASSEAGNGRTEAFF	TGTGCCAGCAGTGAAGCGGGTAACGGGAGGACTGAAGCTTTCTTT
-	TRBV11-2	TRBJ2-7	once	CASSLISGEHEQYF	TGTGCCAGCAGCTTAATATCAGGGGAGCACGAGCAGTACTTC
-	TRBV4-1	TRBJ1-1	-	CASSHPPKNTEAFF	TGCGCCAGCAGCCACCCCCCAAAGAACACTGAAGCTTTCTTT
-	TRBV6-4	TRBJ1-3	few	CASSPTTNSGNTIYF	TGTGCCAGCAGTCCTACGACAAACTCTGGAAACACCATATATTTT
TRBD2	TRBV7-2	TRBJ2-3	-	CASSPGEAGPRFSTDTQYF	TGTGCCAGCAGCCCCGGGGAAGCGGGGCCTAGGTTTAGCACAGATACGCAGTATTTT
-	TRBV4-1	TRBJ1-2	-	CASRSSHDSNYGYTF	TGCGCCAGCAGAAGCTCTCACGACAGTAACTATGGCTACACCTTC